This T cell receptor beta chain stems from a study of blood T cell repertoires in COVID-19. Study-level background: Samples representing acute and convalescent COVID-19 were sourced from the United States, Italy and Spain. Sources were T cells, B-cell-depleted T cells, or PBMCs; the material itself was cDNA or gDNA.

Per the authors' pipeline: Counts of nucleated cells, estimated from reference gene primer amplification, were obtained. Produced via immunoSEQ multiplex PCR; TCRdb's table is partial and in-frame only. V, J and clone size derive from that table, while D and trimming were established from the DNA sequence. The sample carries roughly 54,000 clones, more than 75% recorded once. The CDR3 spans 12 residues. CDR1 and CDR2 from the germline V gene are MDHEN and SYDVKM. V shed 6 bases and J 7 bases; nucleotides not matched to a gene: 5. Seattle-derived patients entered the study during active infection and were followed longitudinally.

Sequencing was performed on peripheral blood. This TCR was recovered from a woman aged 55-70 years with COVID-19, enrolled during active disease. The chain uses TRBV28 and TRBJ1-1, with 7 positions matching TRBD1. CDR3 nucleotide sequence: TGTGCCAGCAGGACAGGGCGAGATGAAGCTTTCTTT. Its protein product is CASRTGRDEAFF.